The 5 T cell receptor beta chains below all came from one sample that was sequenced in a study of shared clonotypes between healthy human individuals. The table came from immunoSEQ multiplex PCR; TCRdb's copy has only in-frame clones and leaves some out. The table includes about 2.2 million clones, 90% to 95% detected once. Terminally differentiated effector memory CD45RA+ cells were excluded from the naive CD8 cells, which were CD45RO-negative and positively selected for CCR7. Material for sequencing was naive CD8+ T cells from PBMCs. Receptors were obtained from a man in his late teens or twenties in good health. Some clones in this sample may be carry-over from other donors' samples.

On this clone: The sample holds other DNA sequences that translate to the same CDR3. This chain connects TRBV6-5 to TRBJ2-7; possibly TRBD2 for D (6 bases). The germline V gene has CDR1 MNHEY and CDR2 SVGAGI. CDR3 length: 11 amino acids. V dropped 7 bases and J dropped 4 bases, with 8 bases sitting between them. The CDR3 here is CASTGGYEQYF. The CDR3 DNA reads TGTGCCAGCACCGGGGGATACGAGCAGTACTTC.

The chain joins TRBV4-2 to TRBJ1-1; D unresolved. The CDR3 has 16 residues. Trimming took 0 bases from V and 4 from J, leaving 15 bases between them. The germline CDR1 and CDR2 sequences are LGHNA and YNFKEQ. The CDR3 sequence is CASSQDHRGMGTEAFF. CDR3 sequence (DNA): TGTGCCAGCAGCCAAGATCATCGGGGTATGGGCACTGAAGCTTTCTTT.

The genes are TRBV5-8 and TRBJ2-7; D is uncertain. The length of the CDR3 is 13 residues. Trimming pared 3 bases from V and 5 bases from J, leaving 12 bases between. Germline CDR1 and CDR2: SGHTS and YDEGEE. The CDR3 is CASSSYLGHEQYF. CDR3 in DNA: TGTGCCAGCAGCTCGTATCTTGGCCACGAGCAGTACTTC.

The chain is built from TRBV5-1 and TRBJ2-1; D ambiguous. CDR3 length: 16 amino acids. CDR1 and CDR2 from the germline V gene are SGHRS and YFSETQ. The ends were cut back, 1 base at V and 0 bases at J, with 11 bases in the middle. The CDR3 DNA follows: TGCGCCAGCAGCTTGAACGGGCAGAGCTCCTACAATGAGCAGTTCTTC. It yields the protein CASSLNGQSSYNEQFF. The full variable domain, completed using reference TRBV5-1 and TRBJ2-1, is KAGVTQTPRYLIKTRGQQVTLSCSPISGHRSVSWYQQTPGQGLQFLFEYFSETQRNKGNFPGRFSGRQFSNSRSEMNVSTLELGDSALYLCASSLNGQSSYNEQFFGPGTRLTVL.

The chain is built from TRBV28 and TRBJ2-3; 13 positions agree with TRBD2. This CDR3 contains 16 residues. The germline V gene encodes CDR1 MDHEN and CDR2 SYDVKM. V dropped 3 bases and J dropped 6; count of bases not matched to a gene: 6. The CDR3 sequence is CASSFTTSGRADTQYF. The CDR3 coding sequence is TGTGCCAGCAGTTTTACCACTAGCGGGAGGGCCGATACGCAGTATTTT.